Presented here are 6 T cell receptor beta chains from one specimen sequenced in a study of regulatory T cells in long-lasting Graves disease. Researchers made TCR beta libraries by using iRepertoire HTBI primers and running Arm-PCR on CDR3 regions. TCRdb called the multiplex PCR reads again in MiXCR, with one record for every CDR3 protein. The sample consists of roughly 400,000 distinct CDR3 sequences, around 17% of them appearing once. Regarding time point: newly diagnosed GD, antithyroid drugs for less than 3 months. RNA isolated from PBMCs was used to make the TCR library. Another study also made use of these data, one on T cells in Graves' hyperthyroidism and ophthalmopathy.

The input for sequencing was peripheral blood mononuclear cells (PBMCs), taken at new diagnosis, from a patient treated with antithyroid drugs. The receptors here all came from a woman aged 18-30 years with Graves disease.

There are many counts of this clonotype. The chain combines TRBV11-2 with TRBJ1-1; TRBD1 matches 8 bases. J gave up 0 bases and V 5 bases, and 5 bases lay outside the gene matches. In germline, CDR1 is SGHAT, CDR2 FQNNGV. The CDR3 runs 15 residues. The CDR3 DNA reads TGTGCCAGCAGCGACAACAGGGGGATGAACACTGAAGCTTTCTTT. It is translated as CASSDNRGMNTEAFF.

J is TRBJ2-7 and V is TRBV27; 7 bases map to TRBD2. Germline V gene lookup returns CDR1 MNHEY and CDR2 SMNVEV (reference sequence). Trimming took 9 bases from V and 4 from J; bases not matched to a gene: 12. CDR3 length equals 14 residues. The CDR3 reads CASRPRGEGYEQYF. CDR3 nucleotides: TGTGCCAGTAGACCCCGAGGGGAGGGGTACGAGCAGTACTTC.

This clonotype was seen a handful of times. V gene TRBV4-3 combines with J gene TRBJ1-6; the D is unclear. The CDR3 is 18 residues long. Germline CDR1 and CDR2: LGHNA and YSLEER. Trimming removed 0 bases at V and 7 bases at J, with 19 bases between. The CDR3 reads CASSQDDNRRAMNSPLHF. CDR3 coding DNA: TGCGCCAGCAGCCAAGATGATAACAGAAGGGCTATGAATTCACCCCTCCACTTT.

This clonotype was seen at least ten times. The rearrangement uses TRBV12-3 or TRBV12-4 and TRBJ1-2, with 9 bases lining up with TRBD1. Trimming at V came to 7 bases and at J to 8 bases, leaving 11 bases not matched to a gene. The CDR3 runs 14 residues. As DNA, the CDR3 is TGTGCCAGCAATAAGGACAGGGGAGGTGAAGGCTACACCTTC. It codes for CASNKDRGGEGYTF.

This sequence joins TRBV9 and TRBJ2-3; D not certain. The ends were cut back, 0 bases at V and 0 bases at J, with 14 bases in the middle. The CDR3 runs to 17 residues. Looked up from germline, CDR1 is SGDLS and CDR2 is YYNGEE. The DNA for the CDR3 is TGTGCCAGCAGCGTAGGCGATTGGAGATACAGCACAGATACGCAGTATTTT. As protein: CASSVGDWRYSTDTQYF. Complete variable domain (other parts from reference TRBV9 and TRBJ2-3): DSGVTQTPKHLITATGQRVTLRCSPRSGDLSVYWYQQSLDQGLQFLIQYYNGEERAKGNILERFSAQQFPDLHSELNLSSLELGDSALYFCASSVGDWRYSTDTQYFGPGTRLTVL.

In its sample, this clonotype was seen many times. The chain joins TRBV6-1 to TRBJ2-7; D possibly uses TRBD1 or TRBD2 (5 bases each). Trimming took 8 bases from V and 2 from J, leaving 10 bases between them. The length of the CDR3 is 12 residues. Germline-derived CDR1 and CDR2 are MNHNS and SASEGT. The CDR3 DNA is TGTGCCAGCTGGGACGGTCCCTACGAGCAGTACTTC. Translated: CASWDGPYEQYF.